This passage covers 21 T cell receptor beta chains from one sample sequenced in a study of blood T cell repertoires in COVID-19. Here immunoSEQ multiplex PCR was the method, and the copy in TCRdb shows in-frame clones only, minus some. The sample has a few hundred thousand clones, over 75% seen once; the top ten hold roughly 2.3%. Sequences were obtained from PBMCs or T cells enriched from blood (not recorded which). The receptors come from a man aged 30 to 39 who had recovered from COVID-19.

This sequence joins TRBV5-6 and TRBJ2-1; 7 nucleotides agree with TRBD1. CDR1 is SGHDT and CDR2 is YYEEEE in the germline V gene. The CDR3 is made up of 13 amino acids. The junction had 4 bases not matched to a gene; V was cut back by 5 bases and J by 5 bases. DNA for the CDR3: TGTGCCAGCAGTGTACAGGGGAACAATGAGCAGTTCTTC. Translated, it gives CASSVQGNNEQFF.

V gene TRBV2 combines with J gene TRBJ2-2, with 7 bases matching TRBD1. Unmatched junction bases numbered 1, after V lost 6 bases and J lost 0 bases. This CDR3 spans 14 amino acids. CDR1 and CDR2 (germline): SNHLY, FYNNEI. The CDR3 DNA sequence: TGTGCCAGCAGGGGACAGACGAACACCGGGGAGCTGTTTTTT. Its protein is CASRGQTNTGELFF.

The chain carries TRBV11-2 and TRBJ1-1; TRBD1 matches 9 bases. With V trimmed by 4 bases and J by 7 bases, 7 bases remained unmatched. This CDR3 region has 14 residues. CDR1 is SGHAT and CDR2 is FQNNGV in the germline V gene. The CDR3 spells CASSSTGGGFEAFF. Here the CDR3 DNA reads TGTGCCAGCAGCTCGACAGGGGGTGGTTTTGAAGCTTTCTTT.

This clone was counted between two and nine times. The chain is built from TRBV7-8 and TRBJ1-1; D might be TRBD1 (6 bases). V gave up 7 bases and J gave up 3 bases, with 21 bases separating them. This CDR3 is 16 amino acids long. Germline CDR1 SGHVS, CDR2 FQNEAQ. The CDR3 nucleotides are TGTGCCAGCAAAGGAGAACCGGGACACCTTTACACTGAAGCTTTCTTT. Translation: CASKGEPGHLYTEAFF. Supplemented by reference TRBV7-8 and TRBJ1-1, the full variable domain reads GAGVSQSPRYKVAKRGQDVALRCDPISGHVSLFWYQQALGQGPEFLTYFQNEAQLDKSGLPSDRFFAERPEGSVSTLKIQRTQQEDSAVYLCASKGEPGHLYTEAFFGQGTRLTVV.

To note about this clone: An end of the junction does not agree with germline; a read error may underlie this. The CDR3 DNA follows: TGTGCCAGCGGAAAGTGGACTAGCACCGATACGCAGTATTTT. The encoded protein is CASGKWTSTDTQYF. V gene TRBV11-1 combines with J gene TRBJ2-3; 8 bases match TRBD2. CDR3 length equals 14 residues. Germline V gene data show CDR1 as SGHAT and CDR2 as FQDESV (reference sequence).

This rearrangement joins TRBV28 to TRBJ2-7; D is ambiguous. CDR1 is MDHEN and CDR2 is SYDVKM in the germline V gene. CDR3 length equals 14 residues. V lost 5 bases and J lost 2, with 13 bases in between. CDR3 sequence (DNA): TGTGCCAGCAGTGAAACCGACACCGCCTACGAGCAGTACTTC. It encodes CASSETDTAYEQYF. Filled out from reference TRBV28 and TRBJ2-7, the complete variable domain reads DVKVTQSSRYLVKRTGEKVFLECVQDMDHENMFWYRQDPGLGLRLIYFSYDVKMKEKGDIPEGYSVSREKKERFSLILESASTNQTSMYLCASSETDTAYEQYFGPGTRLTVT.

CDR3 in amino acids: CASSRRLYLKNIQYF. CDR3 nucleotide sequence: TGTGCCAGCAGCCGTCGACTTTATCTTAAAAACATTCAGTACTTC. The V gene is TRBV11-2, the J gene TRBJ2-4; D is uncertain. The V end was cut by 5 bases, the J end by 4 bases, with 15 bases between. The CDR3 is 15 amino acids. Per germline, CDR1 SGHAT and CDR2 FQNNGV.

In this sample, this clone turned up once. The chain links TRBV5-6 to TRBJ1-1; D unresolved. CDR3 size: 13 residues. Germline assignment: CDR1 SGHDT and CDR2 YYEEEE. Trimming removed 0 bases at V and 7 bases at J, with 10 bases between. This chain's CDR3 is CASSLGGSGEAFF. The CDR3 bases are TGTGCCAGCAGCTTGGGAGGGTCTGGTGAAGCTTTCTTT.

As concerns this clone: The junction departs from the called germline gene at one end, perhaps through a read error. The J gene is TRBJ1-2, the V gene TRBV7-8; D call uncertain. CDR1 and CDR2 (germline): SGHVS, FQNEAQ. There are 12 residues in the CDR3. The CDR3 reads CASSFPRSEYAF. CDR3 nucleotides: TGTGCCAGCAGCTTCCCCAGATCGGAGTACGCCTTC.

The chain combines TRBV5-4 with TRBJ2-2, with D maybe TRBD1 (5 bases). The length of the CDR3 is 16 residues. CDR1 is SGHNT, CDR2 YYREEE, per germline (reference sequence). V lost 4 bases, J lost 0 bases, and 13 bases lay in between. Written as DNA, the CDR3 is TGTGCCAGCAGCCAAGGGCTAGGGGCGAACACCGGGGAGCTGTTTTTT. Translated, it gives CASSQGLGANTGELFF.

This clone came up once. V gene TRBV9 combines with J gene TRBJ2-3; 7 bases fit TRBD2. Trimming removed 4 bases from V and 2 bases from J; junction bases left unmatched: 13. The length of the CDR3 is 17 residues. Germline lookup yields CDR1 SGDLS and CDR2 YYNGEE. CDR3 region: CASSPLRSSGHTDTQYF. The CDR3 DNA reads TGTGCCAGCAGCCCCCTGAGGTCTAGCGGACACACAGATACGCAGTATTTT.

The rearrangement links TRBV18 to TRBJ1-1; D might be TRBD1 (6 bases). Trimming left V 1 base short and J 4 bases short, with 16 bases between. This CDR3 is 16 amino acids long. CDR1 and CDR2 (germline): KGHSH, LQKENI. CDR3 protein: CASSPRVGGGGTEAFF. Here the CDR3 DNA reads TGTGCCAGCTCACCACGCGTGGGGGGCGGGGGCACTGAAGCTTTCTTT.

This clone has a single count. The genes are TRBV10-2 and TRBJ2-1; 14 bases are shared with TRBD2. V was pared by 6 bases and J by 7 bases, with 2 bases of the junction left unmatched. Germline assignment: CDR1 WSHSY and CDR2 SAAADI. CDR3 size: 14 residues. The CDR3 reads CASRTSGGANEQFF. CDR3 coding DNA: TGCGCCAGCAGGACTAGCGGGGGGGCGAATGAGCAGTTCTTC.

J is TRBJ1-5 and V is TRBV23-1; D is possibly TRBD1 (6 bases). TRBV23-1 is an open reading frame whose function is uncertain. The CDR3 length is 17 residues. Trimming removed 9 bases from V and 0 bases from J, with 21 bases in between. The CDR3 nucleotides are TGCGCCAGGCCTTCGATAGGGACATATGATAGCAATCAGCCCCAGCATTTT. Encoded protein: CARPSIGTYDSNQPQHF.

V and J are TRBV2 and TRBJ2-1, with 7 bases aligning to TRBD1. Germline V gives CDR1 SNHLY, CDR2 FYNNEI. This CDR3 has 14 residues. The V gene end was trimmed by 4 bases and the J gene end by 9 bases; junction bases not matched to a gene: 9. The CDR3 DNA follows: TGTGCCAGCAGTGTTCACAGGGGATTTCTTGAGCAGTTCTTC. Translated: CASSVHRGFLEQFF.

The rearrangement links TRBV15 to TRBJ1-4; 8 bases agree with TRBD1. Germline V CDR1 and CDR2: LNHNV, YYDKDF (reference sequence). The V and J ends lost 4 bases and 5 bases, in that order; junction bases with no gene match: 3. This CDR3 spans 14 amino acids. CDR3 loop: CATSIRTGNEKLFF. Written as DNA, the CDR3 is TGTGCCACCAGCATACGGACAGGGAATGAAAAACTGTTTTTT.

The V gene is TRBV3-1 (or the pseudogene TRBV3-2), the J gene TRBJ1-2; D may be TRBD1 (6 bases). The CDR3 runs 13 residues. V was clipped by 6 bases and J by 6 bases, with 14 bases between them. Per the germline V gene, CDR1 is LGHDT and CDR2 is YNNKEL (reference sequence). The CDR3 nucleotides read TGTGCCAGCAGGTTGACAGGTTCGGATGGCTACACCTTC. This translates into CASRLTGSDGYTF.

The chain employs TRBV6-1 and TRBJ1-5, with 7 bases lining up with TRBD1. The CDR3 loop spans 14 amino acids. The V gene end was trimmed by 3 bases and the J gene end by 6 bases; junction bases not matched to a gene: 5. Germline V gives CDR1 MNHNS, CDR2 SASEGT. CDR3 nucleotides: TGTGCCAGCAGTGAGGAGGGGGCGTTTCAGCCCCAGCATTTT. Translation gives CASSEEGAFQPQHF.

The chain has TRBV30 and TRBJ1-4; possibly TRBD1 for D (5 bases). The ends were cut back, 0 bases at V and 6 bases at J, with 11 bases in the middle. The CDR3 is 14 residues long. Germline V gene sequence: CDR1 GTSNPN, CDR2 SVGIG (reference sequence). The CDR3 reads CAWSVGGEDEKLFF. The CDR3 bases are TGTGCCTGGAGTGTCGGGGGGGAGGATGAAAAACTGTTTTTT.

This rearrangement joins TRBV9 to TRBJ1-2; D not certain. The V and J ends lost 0 bases and 9 bases respectively, with 9 bases between them. This CDR3 is 12 amino acids long. The germline V gene encodes CDR1 SGDLS and CDR2 YYNGEE. The chain's CDR3 is CASSVVRGRYTF. The CDR3 nucleotides are TGTGCCAGCAGCGTAGTCCGGGGTCGCTACACCTTC.

The chain uses TRBV7-8 and TRBJ1-1; D gene uncertain. V gave up 6 bases and J gave up 6 bases, with 14 bases separating them. This CDR3 is built from 13 residues. Germline V gives CDR1 SGHVS, CDR2 FQNEAQ. DNA of the CDR3: TGTGCCAGCAGAGGACTGGGGTTCGCTGAAGCTTTCTTT. It translates to CASRGLGFAEAFF.